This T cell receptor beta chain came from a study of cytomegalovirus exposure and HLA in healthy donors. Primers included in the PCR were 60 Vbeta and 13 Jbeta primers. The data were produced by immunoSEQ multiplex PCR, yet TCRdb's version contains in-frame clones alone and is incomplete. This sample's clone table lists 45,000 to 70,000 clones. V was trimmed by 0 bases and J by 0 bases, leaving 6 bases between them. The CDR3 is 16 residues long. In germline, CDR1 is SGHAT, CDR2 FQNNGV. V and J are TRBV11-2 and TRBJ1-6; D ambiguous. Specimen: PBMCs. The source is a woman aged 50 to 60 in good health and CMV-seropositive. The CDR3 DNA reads TGTGCCAGCAGCTTAGACGTGAGCTCCTATAATTCACCCCTCCACTTT. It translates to CASSLDVSSYNSPLHF.